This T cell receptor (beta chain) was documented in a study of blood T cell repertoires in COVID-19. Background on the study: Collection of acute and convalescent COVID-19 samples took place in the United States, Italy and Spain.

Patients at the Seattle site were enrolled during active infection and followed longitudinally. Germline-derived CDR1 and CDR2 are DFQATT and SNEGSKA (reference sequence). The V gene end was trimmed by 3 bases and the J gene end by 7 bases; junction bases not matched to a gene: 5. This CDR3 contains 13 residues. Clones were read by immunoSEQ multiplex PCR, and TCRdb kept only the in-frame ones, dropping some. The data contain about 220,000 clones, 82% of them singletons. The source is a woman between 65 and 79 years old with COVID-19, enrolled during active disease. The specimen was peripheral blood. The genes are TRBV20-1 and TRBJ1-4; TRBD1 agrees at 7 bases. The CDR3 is CSASKGAVEKLFF. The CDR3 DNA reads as TGCAGTGCTAGTAAGGGGGCTGTTGAAAAACTGTTTTTT.